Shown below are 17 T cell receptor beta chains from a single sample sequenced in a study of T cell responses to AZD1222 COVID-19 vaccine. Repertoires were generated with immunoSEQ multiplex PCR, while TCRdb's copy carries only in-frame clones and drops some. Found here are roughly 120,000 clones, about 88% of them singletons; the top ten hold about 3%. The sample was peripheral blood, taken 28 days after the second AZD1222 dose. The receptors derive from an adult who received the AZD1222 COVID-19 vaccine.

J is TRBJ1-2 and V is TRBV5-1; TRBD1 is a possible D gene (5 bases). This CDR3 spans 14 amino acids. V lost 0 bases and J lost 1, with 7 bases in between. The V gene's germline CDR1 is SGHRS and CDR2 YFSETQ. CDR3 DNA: TGCGCCAGCAGCTTGGATGGGGGTAACTATGGCTACACCTTC. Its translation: CASSLDGGNYGYTF. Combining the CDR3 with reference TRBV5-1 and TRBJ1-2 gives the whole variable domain KAGVTQTPRYLIKTRGQQVTLSCSPISGHRSVSWYQQTPGQGLQFLFEYFSETQRNKGNFPGRFSGRQFSNSRSEMNVSTLELGDSALYLCASSLDGGNYGYTFGSGTRLTVV.

CDR3 region: CASSHLARESLPYNSPLHF. The CDR3 coding sequence is TGTGCCAGCAGTCACCTGGCCAGGGAGTCTCTGCCCTATAATTCACCCCTCCACTTT. The chain carries TRBV7-8 and TRBJ1-6; maybe TRBD1 (5 bases). Trimming removed 6 bases at V and 2 bases at J, with 23 bases between. The CDR3 is 19 residues long. Germline-derived CDR1 and CDR2 are SGHVS and FQNEAQ.

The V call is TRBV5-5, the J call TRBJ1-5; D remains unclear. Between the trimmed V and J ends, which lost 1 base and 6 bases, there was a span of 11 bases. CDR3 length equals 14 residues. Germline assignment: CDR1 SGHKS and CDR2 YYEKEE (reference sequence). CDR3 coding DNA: TGTGCCAGCAGCTTGCGGGGAGAGGGTCAGCCCCAGCATTTT. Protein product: CASSLRGEGQPQHF. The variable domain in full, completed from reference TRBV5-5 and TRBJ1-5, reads DAGVTQSPTHLIKTRGQQVTLRCSPISGHKSVSWYQQVLGQGPQFIFQYYEKEERGRGNFPDRFSARQFPNYSSELNVNALLLGDSALYLCASSLRGEGQPQHFGDGTRLSIL.

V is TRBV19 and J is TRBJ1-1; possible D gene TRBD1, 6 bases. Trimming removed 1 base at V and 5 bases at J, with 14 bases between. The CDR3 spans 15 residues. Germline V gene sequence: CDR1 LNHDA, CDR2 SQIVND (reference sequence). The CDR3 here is CASSIVDLGGTEAFF. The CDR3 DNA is TGTGCCAGTAGTATAGTGGACCTAGGGGGGACTGAAGCTTTCTTT. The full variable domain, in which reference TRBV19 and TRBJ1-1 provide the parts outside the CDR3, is DGGITQSPKYLFRKEGQNVTLSCEQNLNHDAMYWYRQDPGQGLRLIYYSQIVNDFQKGDIAEGYSVSREKKESFPLTVTSAQKNPTAFYLCASSIVDLGGTEAFFGQGTRLTVV.

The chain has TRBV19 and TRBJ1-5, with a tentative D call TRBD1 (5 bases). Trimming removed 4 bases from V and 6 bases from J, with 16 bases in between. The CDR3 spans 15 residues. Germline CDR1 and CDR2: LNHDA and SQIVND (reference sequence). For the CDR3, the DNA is TGTGCCAGTAGTAAAGGGGATGGGGAACGTCAGCCCCAGCATTTT. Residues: CASSKGDGERQPQHF.

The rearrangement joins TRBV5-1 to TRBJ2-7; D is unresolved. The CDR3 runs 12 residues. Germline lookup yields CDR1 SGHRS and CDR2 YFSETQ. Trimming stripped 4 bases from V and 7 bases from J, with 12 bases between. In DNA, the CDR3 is TGCGCCAGCAGCCCTTTGGTGGGGGAGCAGTACTTC. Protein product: CASSPLVGEQYF.

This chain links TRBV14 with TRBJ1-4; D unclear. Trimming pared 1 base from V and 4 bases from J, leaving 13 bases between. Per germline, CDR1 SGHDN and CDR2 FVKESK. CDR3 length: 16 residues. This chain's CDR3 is CASSQGLVRRNEKLFF. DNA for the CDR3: TGTGCCAGCAGCCAAGGCTTAGTACGACGTAATGAAAAACTGTTTTTT.

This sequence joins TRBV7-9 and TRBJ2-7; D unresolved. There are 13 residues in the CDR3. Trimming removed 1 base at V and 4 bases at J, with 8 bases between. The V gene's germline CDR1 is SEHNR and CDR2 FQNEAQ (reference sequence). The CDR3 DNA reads TGTGCCAGCAGCTTAGGGGGTGGGTACGAGCAGTACTTC. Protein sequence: CASSLGGGYEQYF.

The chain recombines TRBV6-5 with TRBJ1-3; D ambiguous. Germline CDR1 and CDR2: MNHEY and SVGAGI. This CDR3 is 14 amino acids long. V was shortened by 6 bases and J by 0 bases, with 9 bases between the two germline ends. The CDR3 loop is CASRGGYSGNTIYF. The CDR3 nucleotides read TGTGCCAGCAGGGGAGGATACTCTGGAAACACCATATATTTT.

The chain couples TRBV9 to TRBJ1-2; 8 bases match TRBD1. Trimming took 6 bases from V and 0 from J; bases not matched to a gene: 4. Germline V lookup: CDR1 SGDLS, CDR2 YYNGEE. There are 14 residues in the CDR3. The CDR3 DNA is TGTGCCAGCACCCGGACAGGGACTAACTATGGCTACACCTTC. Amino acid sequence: CASTRTGTNYGYTF.

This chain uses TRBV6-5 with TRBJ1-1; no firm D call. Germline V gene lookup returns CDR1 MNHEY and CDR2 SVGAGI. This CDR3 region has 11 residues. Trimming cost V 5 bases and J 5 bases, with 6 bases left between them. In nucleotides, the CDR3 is TGTGCCAGCAGTACAGCTACTGAAGCTTTCTTT. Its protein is CASSTATEAFF.

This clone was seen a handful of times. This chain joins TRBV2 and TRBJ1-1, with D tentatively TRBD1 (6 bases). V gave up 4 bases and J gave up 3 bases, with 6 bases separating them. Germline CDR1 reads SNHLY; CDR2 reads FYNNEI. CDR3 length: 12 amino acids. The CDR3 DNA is TGTGCCAGCAGTGCAGGGGACACTGAAGCTTTCTTT. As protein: CASSAGDTEAFF.

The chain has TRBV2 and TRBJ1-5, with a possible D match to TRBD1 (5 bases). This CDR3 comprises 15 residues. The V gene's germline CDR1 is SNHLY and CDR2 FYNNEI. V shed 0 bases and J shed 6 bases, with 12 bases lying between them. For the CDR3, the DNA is TGTGCCAGCAGTGAAGCCATGGGGGGGGTTCAGCCCCAGCATTTT. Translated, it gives CASSEAMGGVQPQHF. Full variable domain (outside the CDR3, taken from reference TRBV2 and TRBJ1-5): EPEVTQTPSHQVTQMGQEVILRCVPISNHLYFYWYRQILGQKVEFLVSFYNNEISEKSEIFDDQFSVERPDGSNFTLKIRSTKLEDSAMYFCASSEAMGGVQPQHFGDGTRLSIL.

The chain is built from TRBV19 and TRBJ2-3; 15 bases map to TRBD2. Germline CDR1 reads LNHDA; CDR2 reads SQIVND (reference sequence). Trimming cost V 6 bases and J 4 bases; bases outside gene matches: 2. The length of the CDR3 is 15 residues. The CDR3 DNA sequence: TGTGCCAGTAGGGGACTAGCGGGGGGTCCAGATACGCAGTATTTT. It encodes CASRGLAGGPDTQYF.

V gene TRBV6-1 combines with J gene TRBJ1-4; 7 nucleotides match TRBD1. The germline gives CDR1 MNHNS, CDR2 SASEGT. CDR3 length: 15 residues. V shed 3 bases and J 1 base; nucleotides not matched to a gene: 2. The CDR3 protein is CASSDRQGTNEKLFF. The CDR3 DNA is TGTGCCAGCAGTGATAGACAGGGAACTAATGAAAAACTGTTTTTT.

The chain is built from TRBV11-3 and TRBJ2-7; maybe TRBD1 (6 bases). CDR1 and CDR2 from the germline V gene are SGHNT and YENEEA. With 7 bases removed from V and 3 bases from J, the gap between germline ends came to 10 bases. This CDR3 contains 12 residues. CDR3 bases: TGTGCCAGCAAACAGGGCGGCTACGAGCAGTACTTC. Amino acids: CASKQGGYEQYF. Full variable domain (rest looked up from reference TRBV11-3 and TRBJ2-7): EAGVVQSPRYKIIEKKQPVAFWCNPISGHNTLYWYLQNLGQGPELLIRYENEEAVDDSQLPKDRFSAERLKGVDSTLKIQPAELGDSAVYLCASKQGGYEQYFGPGTRLTVT.

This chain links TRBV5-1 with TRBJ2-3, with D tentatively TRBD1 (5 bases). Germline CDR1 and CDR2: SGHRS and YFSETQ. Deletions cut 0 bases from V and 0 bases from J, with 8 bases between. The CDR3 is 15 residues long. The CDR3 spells CASSLGQSSTDTQYF. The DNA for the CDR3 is TGCGCCAGCAGCTTGGGACAGTCTAGCACAGATACGCAGTATTTT.